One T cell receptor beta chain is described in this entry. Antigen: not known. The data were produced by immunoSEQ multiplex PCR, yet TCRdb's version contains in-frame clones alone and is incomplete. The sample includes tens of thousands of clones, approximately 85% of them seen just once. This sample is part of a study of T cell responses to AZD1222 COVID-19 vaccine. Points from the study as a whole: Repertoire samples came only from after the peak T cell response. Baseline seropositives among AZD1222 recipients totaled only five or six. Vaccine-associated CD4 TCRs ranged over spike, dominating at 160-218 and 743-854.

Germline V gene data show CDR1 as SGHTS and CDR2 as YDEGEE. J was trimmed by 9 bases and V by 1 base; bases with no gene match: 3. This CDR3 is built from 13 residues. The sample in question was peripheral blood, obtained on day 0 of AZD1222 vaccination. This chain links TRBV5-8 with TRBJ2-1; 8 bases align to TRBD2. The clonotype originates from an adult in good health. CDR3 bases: TGTGCCAGCAGCTTGTTCGGGAGGGGTGAGCAGTTCTTC. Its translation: CASSLFGRGEQFF.